Given below is one T cell receptor (beta chain) in context. The data were taken from a study of high-grade serous ovarian cancer treatment subgroups. Generated by immunoSEQ multiplex PCR, the TCRdb table keeps only in-frame clones and is missing some. The sample lists about 36,000 clones, roughly 83% seen once, with 3.1% in the top ten. Tumor samples were taken before definitive surgery or chemotherapy. The sequence was obtained from a human donor with high-grade serous ovarian cancer. Sequencing input: tumor tissue.

The CDR3 protein is CASSERGYQPQHF. The CDR3, as DNA: TGTGCCAGCAGTGAAAGGGGGTATCAGCCCCAGCATTTT. V gene TRBV6-1 combines with J gene TRBJ1-5; D may be TRBD1 (6 bases). Trimming left V 2 bases short and J 5 bases short, with 7 bases between. Germline loops: CDR1 MNHNS, CDR2 SASEGT. The CDR3 contains 13 residues.